Listed below are T cell receptor beta chains from one sample, sequenced in a study of blood T cell repertoires in COVID-19. Here immunoSEQ multiplex PCR was the method, and the copy in TCRdb shows in-frame clones only, minus some. The table has 95,000 to 110,000 clones, more than 85% seen once. Material: peripheral blood. The receptors here all came from a human donor in a cohort sampled during active COVID-19. CDR3s include the opening cysteine and the closing phenylalanine or tryptophan. The D gene is left open where the match is weak. Clone size, where shown, is once, few, many, or a class for clones that have expanded.

j_call | v_call | clone_size | d_call | cdr3_aa | cdr3_nt
TRBJ2-7 | TRBV7-8 | . | . | CASSPGVRGPSYEQYF | TGTGCCAGCAGCCCTGGCGTCCGCGGGCCCTCCTACGAGCAGTACTTC
TRBJ2-1 | TRBV30 | . | . | CAWDSIVNEQFF | TGTGCCTGGGATTCGATAGTGAATGAGCAGTTCTTC
TRBJ1-2 | TRBV3-1/TRBV3-2 | . | TRBD1 | CASSQRGGQGASNYGYTF | TGTGCCAGCAGCCAACGAGGGGGACAGGGCGCCTCTAACTATGGCTACACCTTC
TRBJ2-2 | TRBV7-9 | . | . | CASRGQAVTGELFF | TGTGCCAGCAGGGGGCAGGCCGTCACCGGGGAGCTGTTTTTT
TRBJ2-1 | TRBV12-3/TRBV12-4 | . | TRBD1 | CATGRDSNEQFF | TGTGCCACAGGCCGGGACAGTAATGAGCAGTTCTTC
TRBJ1-2 | TRBV3-1/TRBV3-2 | . | TRBD1 | CASSQSTGGYGYTF | TGTGCCAGCAGCCAATCGACAGGGGGCTATGGCTACACCTTC
TRBJ1-1 | TRBV7-2 | once | TRBD1 | CASKPGAGGSSTEAFF | TGTGCCAGCAAGCCGGGGGCAGGGGGCTCGAGCACTGAAGCTTTCTTT
TRBJ2-3 | TRBV7-9 | once | . | CASSLVRGTLTDTQYF | TGTGCCAGCAGCTTAGTTCGGGGGACGTTGACAGATACGCAGTATTTT
TRBJ1-1 | TRBV4-3 | . | . | CASSQGRRGGTEAFF | TGCGCCAGCAGCCAAGGCCGGCGGGGGGGAACTGAAGCTTTCTTT
TRBJ2-1 | TRBV19 | . | TRBD2 | CASREAGRSYNEQFF | TGTGCCAGTAGGGAAGCGGGAAGATCCTACAATGAGCAGTTCTTC
TRBJ2-7 | TRBV9 | few | TRBD2 | CASSPETSGYEQYF | TGTGCCAGCAGTCCCGAGACTAGCGGTTACGAGCAGTACTTC
TRBJ1-1 | TRBV19 | . | . | CASSTLSVNTEAFF | TGTGCCAGTAGTACGTTATCTGTGAACACTGAAGCTTTCTTT
TRBJ2-7 | TRBV6-1 | . | . | CASSEARQRTSYEQYF | TGTGCCAGCAGTGAAGCGCGACAGAGGACCTCCTACGAGCAGTACTTC
TRBJ2-5 | TRBV29-1 | . | . | CSVAQGPGETQYF | TGCAGCGTCGCTCAGGGGCCCGGGGAGACCCAGTACTTC
TRBJ2-3 | TRBV7-9 | . | TRBD1 | CASSSLDRGDTQYF | TGTGCCAGCAGCTCTCTTGACAGGGGAGATACGCAGTATTTT
TRBJ2-7 | TRBV15 | . | TRBD2 | CATSRGGGALYEQYF | TGTGCCACCAGCAGAGGGGGAGGGGCTCTTTACGAGCAGTACTTC
TRBJ2-3 | TRBV9 | . | TRBD1 | CASSVGTGGVTQYF | TGTGCCAGCAGCGTGGGGACAGGGGGCGTTACGCAGTATTTT
TRBJ2-7 | TRBV29-1 | . | TRBD1 | CSVETHGTGGYEQYF | TGCAGCGTTGAAACACACGGGACAGGGGGGTACGAGCAGTACTTC
TRBJ1-5 | TRBV7-9 | . | . | CASTLEGPGDNQPQHF | TGTGCCAGCACCCTAGAGGGCCCAGGCGACAATCAGCCCCAGCATTTT
TRBJ2-3 | TRBV2 | . | TRBD2 | CASETMRGRDTQYF | TGTGCCAGCGAGACTATGCGGGGGAGGGATACGCAGTATTTT
TRBJ1-2 | TRBV5-3 | . | . | CAPERGGYGYTF | TGTGCCCCGGAGCGGGGGGGCTATGGCTACACCTTC
TRBJ2-7 | TRBV29-1 | . | TRBD1 | CSVATTRQGQEQYF | TGCAGCGTTGCGACCACCAGACAGGGTCAGGAGCAGTACTTC
TRBJ2-1 | TRBV25-1 | . | . | CATGNYNEQFF | TGTGCCACGGGGAATTACAATGAGCAGTTCTTC
TRBJ1-4 | TRBV28 | . | . | CASSTPQETNEKLFF | TGTGCCAGCAGTACCCCTCAGGAAACTAATGAAAAACTGTTTTTT
TRBJ1-2 | TRBV5-1 | . | TRBD1 | CASSLEGASYGYTF | TGCGCCAGCAGCTTGGAGGGGGCTAGCTATGGCTACACCTTC
TRBJ2-4 | TRBV14 | . | TRBD2 | CASSRATGGWGGGAKNIQYF | TGTGCCAGCAGCCGCGCCACAGGAGGATGGGGCGGGGGAGCCAAAAACATTCAGTACTTC
TRBJ1-1 | TRBV24-1 | . | . | CATSDTGTEAFF | TGTGCCACCAGTGACACAGGGACTGAAGCTTTCTTT
TRBJ2-7 | TRBV5-6 | . | . | CASSLLNSYEQYF | TGTGCCAGCAGCTTGCTAAACTCCTACGAGCAGTACTTC
TRBJ2-6 | TRBV3-1/TRBV3-2 | . | . | CASSPTGTGSSGANVLTF | TGTGCCAGCAGCCCTACAGGTACTGGCTCCTCTGGGGCCAACGTCCTGACTTTC
TRBJ2-7 | TRBV28 | . | . | CASSLVSRDEQYF | TGTGCCAGCAGTTTAGTTTCTCGGGACGAGCAGTACTTC
TRBJ1-1 | TRBV2 | . | . | CASSERQKNTEAFF | TGTGCCAGCAGTGAACGACAGAAGAACACTGAAGCTTTCTTT
TRBJ1-6 | TRBV4-1 | . | . | CASSQGGQGYSPLHF | TGCGCCAGCAGCCAAGGAGGCCAGGGCTATTCACCCCTCCACTTT
TRBJ2-1 | TRBV5-4 | . | TRBD2 | CASSPSGAPGLAGVYNEQFF | TGTGCCAGCAGCCCCTCTGGGGCTCCGGGACTAGCGGGAGTGTACAATGAGCAGTTCTTC
TRBJ1-1 | TRBV19 | . | . | CASSIGTAAEAFF | TGTGCCAGTAGTATAGGGACAGCGGCGGAAGCTTTCTTT
TRBJ2-5 | TRBV7-2 | . | TRBD2 | CASSLAGGGETQYF | TGTGCCAGCAGCTTAGCGGGGGGAGGGGAGACCCAGTACTTC
TRBJ1-1 | TRBV29-1 | . | . | CSVVLAGKKVNTEAFF | TGCAGCGTTGTCTTGGCAGGGAAAAAGGTGAACACTGAAGCTTTCTTT
TRBJ1-4 | TRBV6-6 | . | . | CASSYEGTNEKLFF | TGTGCCAGCAGTTACGAGGGAACTAATGAAAAACTGTTTTTT
TRBJ2-1 | TRBV29-1 | . | . | CSVVPGRRLRAGNEQFF | TGCAGCGTTGTTCCGGGCCGGCGTTTGAGGGCCGGCAATGAGCAGTTCTTC
TRBJ1-5 | TRBV4-2 | . | TRBD1 | CASSREQGNNQPQHF | TGTGCCAGCAGCCGGGAACAGGGGAACAATCAGCCCCAGCATTTT
TRBJ1-1 | TRBV5-1 | . | . | CATAWGRDTEAFF | TGCGCCACCGCCTGGGGCCGGGACACTGAAGCTTTCTTT
TRBJ2-7 | TRBV23-1 | . | TRBD2 | CARLAGAGYYYEQYF | TGCGCCAGGCTAGCGGGGGCAGGGTACTACTACGAGCAGTACTTC
TRBJ2-5 | TRBV28 | once | TRBD1 | CASSPDRGGETQYF | TGTGCCAGCAGTCCCGACAGGGGTGGCGAGACCCAGTACTTC
TRBJ1-2 | TRBV6-2/TRBV6-3 | . | TRBD1 | CASSYNFDWTGLLGYGYTF | TGTGCCAGCAGTTACAACTTTGATTGGACAGGGCTGTTGGGCTATGGCTACACCTTC
TRBJ2-7 | TRBV7-2 | . | . | CASSLSGGLQDPYEQYF | TGTGCCAGCAGCTTAAGTGGTGGCCTACAGGATCCCTACGAGCAGTACTTC
TRBJ2-2 | TRBV3-1/TRBV3-2 | once | TRBD2 | CASSQAWTSGNTGELFF | TGTGCCAGCAGCCAGGCCTGGACTAGCGGGAACACCGGGGAACTGTTTTTT
TRBJ2-1 | TRBV30 | . | TRBD2 | CAWNIASGGSEQFF | TGTGCCTGGAACATCGCTAGCGGGGGGAGCGAGCAGTTCTTC
TRBJ2-3 | TRBV9 | . | TRBD2 | CASSRQTSGGTDTQYF | TGTGCCAGCAGCCGCCAGACTAGCGGGGGCACAGATACGCAGTATTTT
TRBJ1-1 | TRBV6-5 | . | TRBD1 | CASSYYRGSEAFF | TGTGCCAGCAGTTATTACAGGGGGTCTGAAGCTTTCTTT
TRBJ2-4 | TRBV6-4 | . | . | CASRILGAKNIQYF | TGTGCCAGCAGGATTCTAGGAGCCAAAAACATTCAGTACTTC